This T cell receptor (beta chain) appears in the sequencing data of a study of T cell responses to AZD1222 COVID-19 vaccine (dated by TCRdb to the early 2020s). Notes on the research overall: A total of 230 to 250 trial participants underwent TCR sequencing, of whom more than 200 had received two doses of AZD1222 and roughly 26 had received two doses of the MenACWY control vaccine. Trial participants were enrolled into age subgroups of 18-55, 56-69 and 70-plus years, which contained roughly 150, 30 and 60 TCR-sequenced participants, respectively. Findings and caveats that apply to the study as a whole: CD4 TCRs associated with the vaccine covered the entire spike protein, and the dominant responses were in regions 160-218 and 743-854. Participants were mostly white British, with more females than males. The authors suggested clonal diversity may have been underestimated. Conclusions about previously exposed vaccinees are limited because only six or seven AZD1222 recipients were SARS-CoV-2 seropositive at baseline. No day 14 peak-response samples were available, so repertoires were characterized only after the peak T cell response. Nearly half of unique spike-specific TCRs reportedly recognized epitopes outside regions mutated in the B.1.351 and B.1.1.7 variants. The 56-69-year group was small, and its depth increase did not reach significance, likely because of low power. After two AZD1222 doses, both the breadth and the depth of spike-specific TCRs were significantly higher than at day 0 and than in MenACWY recipients.

The CDR3 regions of human TCRbeta chains were subjected to immunosequencing. The paper's processing steps were these. Repertoire TCRs were matched against a reference library of SARS-CoV-2-specific TCRs generated with the MIRA antigen-specificity platform. Breadth was defined as the fraction of unique TCRs that were SARS-CoV-2-associated, and depth was defined as the fraction of total T cells that were SARS-CoV-2-associated. Each spike-specific TCR was assigned to its reactive spike region and to a CD4 or CD8 class using the MIRA data. Log10-transformed breadth and depth values were compared by one-way ANOVA with Sidak's multiple comparisons tests. What TCRdb holds here is the immuneACCESS table cut down to in-frame rearrangements. Part of the clones is not present; checked against another copy, under half of the missing clones reflect an unresolved V gene, and the others are unexplained. V and J calls plus clone size are reproduced from that table; the DNA served to infer D and trimming. This sample comprises tens of thousands of clones, roughly 90% of them detected only once. The leading ten clones occupy roughly 3% of the sample.

Explained via the paper, the time point label denotes: about 28 days (+/-7) after the second vaccine dose. AZD1222 recipients whose second dose came at about 4 weeks and those whose second dose came at about 12 weeks were combined into one group, since spike-specific TCR depth and breadth did not differ between the two schedules. Samples from vaccinated people were obtained from the UK trials COV001 and COV002, which included a single-blind randomized controlled phase 2/3 trial of AZD1222 (ChAdOx1 nCoV-19) in healthy adults. Trial participant PBMC samples were collected at day 0 and day 28 after the second dose for TCRbeta chain sequencing. As regards this clone: Its antigen remains unidentified. One end of the junction fails to match germline, which may point to a read error.

Sequences were derived from peripheral blood, sampled 28 days after the second AZD1222 dose. The TCR originated in an adult who received the AZD1222 COVID-19 vaccine.

This receptor carries the CDR3 CATSAGGHSDTQYF. The DNA sequence is as follows: TGTGCCACCAGTGCGGGGGGGCACTCAGATACGCAGTATTTT. The chain employs TRBV6-2 or TRBV6-3 and TRBJ2-3, and TRBD2 aligns with 9 junction nucleotides. CDR1 is given as MNHEY and CDR2 as SVGEGT, both from the germline V gene. Counted from cysteine to phenylalanine, this CDR3 has 14 amino acids. Only the CDR3 DNA is retained, 42 bases long and in frame from the first base.